Shown below are 2 T cell receptor beta chains from a single sample sequenced in a study of T cells in Graves' hyperthyroidism and ophthalmopathy. What was amplified from RNA transcripts were TCR beta CDR3 regions. The study used the HTBI primer set for a first-round RT-PCR of the TCR CDR3. Each CDR3 protein gets one entry after TCRdb re-called the multiplex PCR reads with MiXCR. The sample has approximately 360,000 distinct CDR3 sequences, roughly 14% seen once. What was sequenced was blood. Source of these receptors: a woman aged 18-29 years with Graves' hyperthyroidism that later progressed to Graves' ophthalmopathy.

This clonotype was counted at least ten times. The genes are TRBV10-3 and TRBJ2-3, with a possible D match to TRBD2 (5 bases). The CDR3 runs 15 residues. The germline CDR1 and CDR2 sequences are ENHRY and SYGVKD. Trimming cost V 4 bases and J 0 bases, with 11 bases left between them. The DNA for the CDR3 is TGTGCCATCAGTGGACGGAGGACCAGCACAGATACGCAGTATTTT. It is translated as CAISGRRTSTDTQYF.

On this clonotype: At one end, the junction sequence differs from germline, possibly due to a read error. This chain uses TRBV7-6 with TRBJ2-3, with 13 bases lining up with TRBD2. This CDR3 has 18 amino acids. Germline CDR1 and CDR2: SGHVS and FNYEAQ. This CDR3 reads CASSGPGLAGTLTDTHYF. The DNA for the CDR3 is TGTGCCAGCAGCGGTCCGGGACTAGCGGGAACCCTCACAGATACGCACTATTTT.